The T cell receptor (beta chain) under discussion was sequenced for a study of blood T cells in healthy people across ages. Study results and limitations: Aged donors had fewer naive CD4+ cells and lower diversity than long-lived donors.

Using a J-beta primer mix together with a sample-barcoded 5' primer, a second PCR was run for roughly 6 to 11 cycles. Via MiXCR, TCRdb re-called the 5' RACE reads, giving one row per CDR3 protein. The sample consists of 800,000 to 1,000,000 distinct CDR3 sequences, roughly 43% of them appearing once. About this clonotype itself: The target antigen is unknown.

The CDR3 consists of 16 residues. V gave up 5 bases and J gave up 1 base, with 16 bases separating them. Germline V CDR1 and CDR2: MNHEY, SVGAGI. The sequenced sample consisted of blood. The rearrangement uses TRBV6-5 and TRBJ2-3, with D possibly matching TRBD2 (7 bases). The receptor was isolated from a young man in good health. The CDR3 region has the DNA TGTGCCAGCAGTCAGGGAGGGGGGCTCCGCACAGATACGCAGTATTTT. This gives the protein CASSQGGGLRTDTQYF.